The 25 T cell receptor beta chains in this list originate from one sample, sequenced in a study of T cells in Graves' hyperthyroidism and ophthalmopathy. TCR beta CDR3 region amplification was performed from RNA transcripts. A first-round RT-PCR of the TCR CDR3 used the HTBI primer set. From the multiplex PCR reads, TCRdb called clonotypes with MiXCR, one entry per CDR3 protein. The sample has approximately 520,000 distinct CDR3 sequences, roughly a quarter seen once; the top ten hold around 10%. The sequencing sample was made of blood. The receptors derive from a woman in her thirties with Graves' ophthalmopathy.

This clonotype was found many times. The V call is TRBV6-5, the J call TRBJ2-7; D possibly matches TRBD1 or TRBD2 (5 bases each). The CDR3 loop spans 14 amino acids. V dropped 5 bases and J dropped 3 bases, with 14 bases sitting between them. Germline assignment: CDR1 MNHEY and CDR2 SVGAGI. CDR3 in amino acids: CASSTLGTDYEQYF. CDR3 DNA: TGTGCCAGCAGTACTCTTGGGACCGACTACGAGCAGTACTTC.

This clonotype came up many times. CDR3 in amino acids: CATQGSYSNQPQHF. The CDR3 DNA reads TGTGCCACCCAGGGATCCTATAGCAATCAGCCCCAGCATTTT. This chain links TRBV19 with TRBJ1-5, with D possibly being TRBD1 (5 bases). This CDR3 has 14 amino acids. V gave up 10 bases and J gave up 0 bases, with 13 bases separating them. Germline-derived CDR1 and CDR2 are LNHDA and SQIVND (reference sequence).

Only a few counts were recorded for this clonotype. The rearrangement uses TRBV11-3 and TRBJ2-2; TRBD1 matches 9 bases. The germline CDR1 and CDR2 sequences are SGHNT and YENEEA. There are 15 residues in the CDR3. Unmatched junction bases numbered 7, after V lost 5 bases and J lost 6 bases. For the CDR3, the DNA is TGTGCCAGCAGCCCTAGACAGGGGGGGCCCGGGGAGCTGTTTTTT. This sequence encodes CASSPRQGGPGELFF.

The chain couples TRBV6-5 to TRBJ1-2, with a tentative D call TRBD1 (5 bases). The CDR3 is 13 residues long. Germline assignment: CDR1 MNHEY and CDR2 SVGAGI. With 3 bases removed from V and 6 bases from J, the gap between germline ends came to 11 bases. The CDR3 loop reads CASSYRGGDGYTF. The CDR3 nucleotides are TGTGCCAGCAGTTATCGGGGCGGGGATGGCTACACCTTC.

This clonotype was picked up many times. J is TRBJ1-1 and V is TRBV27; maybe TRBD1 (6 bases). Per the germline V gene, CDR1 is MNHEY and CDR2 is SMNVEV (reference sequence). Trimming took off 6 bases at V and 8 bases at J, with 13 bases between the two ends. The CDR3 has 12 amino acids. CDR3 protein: CASSRDTGEAFF. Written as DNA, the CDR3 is TGTGCCAGCAGCCGGGACACGGGAGAAGCTTTCTTT.

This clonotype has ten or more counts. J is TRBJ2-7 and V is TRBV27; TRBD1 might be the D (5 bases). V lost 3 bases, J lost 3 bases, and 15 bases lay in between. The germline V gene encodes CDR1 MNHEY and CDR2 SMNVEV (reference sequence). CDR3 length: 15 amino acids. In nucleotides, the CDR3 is TGTGCCAGCAGTTTTTTCGGCAGGGCCGTCTACGAGCAGTACTTC. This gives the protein CASSFFGRAVYEQYF.

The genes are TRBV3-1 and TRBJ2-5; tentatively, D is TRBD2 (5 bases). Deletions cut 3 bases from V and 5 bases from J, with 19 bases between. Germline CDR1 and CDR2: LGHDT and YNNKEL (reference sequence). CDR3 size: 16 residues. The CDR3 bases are TGTGCCAGCAGCCACCCTAGGGCTAGCCGCCGGGAGACCCAGTACTTC. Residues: CASSHPRASRRETQYF.

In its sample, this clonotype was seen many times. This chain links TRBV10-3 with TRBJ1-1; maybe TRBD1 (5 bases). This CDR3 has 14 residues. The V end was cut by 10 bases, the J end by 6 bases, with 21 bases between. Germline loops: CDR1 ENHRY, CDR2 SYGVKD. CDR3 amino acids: CATDRQYDTAEAFF. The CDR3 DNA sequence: TGTGCCACTGATCGACAGTACGATACGGCTGAAGCTTTCTTT.

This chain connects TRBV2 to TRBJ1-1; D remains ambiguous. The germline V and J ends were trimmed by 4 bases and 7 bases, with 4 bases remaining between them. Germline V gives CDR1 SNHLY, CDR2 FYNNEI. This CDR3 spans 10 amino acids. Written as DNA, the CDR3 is TGTGCCAGCAGTGCGCATGAAGCTTTCTTT. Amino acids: CASSAHEAFF.

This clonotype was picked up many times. The CDR3 DNA reads as TGTGCCAGCAGCTTGACCTCGGGACAGAGGGTCCTACCGTATGGCTACACCTTC. Its translation is CASSLTSGQRVLPYGYTF. The rearrangement joins TRBV11-2 to TRBJ1-2; TRBD1 matches at 7 bases. The germline V gene encodes CDR1 SGHAT and CDR2 FQNNGV. The V gene end was trimmed by 3 bases and the J gene end by 5 bases; junction bases not matched to a gene: 18. The CDR3 covers 18 residues.

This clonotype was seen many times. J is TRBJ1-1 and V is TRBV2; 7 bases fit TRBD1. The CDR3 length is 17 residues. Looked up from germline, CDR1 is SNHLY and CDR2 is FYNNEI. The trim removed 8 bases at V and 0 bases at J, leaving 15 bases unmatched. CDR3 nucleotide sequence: TGTGCCAGCTCCGACCCTCTACAGGGGTCCATGAACACTGAAGCTTTCTTT. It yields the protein CASSDPLQGSMNTEAFF.

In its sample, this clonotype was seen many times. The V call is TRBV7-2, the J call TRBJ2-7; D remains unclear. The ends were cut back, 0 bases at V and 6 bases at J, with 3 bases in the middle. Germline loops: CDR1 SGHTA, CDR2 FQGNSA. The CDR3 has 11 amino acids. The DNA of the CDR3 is TGTGCCAGCAGCTTAGCTGGCGAGCAGTACTTC. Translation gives CASSLAGEQYF.

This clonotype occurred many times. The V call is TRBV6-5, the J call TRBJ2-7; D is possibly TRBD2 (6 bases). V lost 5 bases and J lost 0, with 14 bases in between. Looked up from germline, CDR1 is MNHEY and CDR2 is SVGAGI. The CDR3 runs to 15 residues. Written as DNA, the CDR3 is TGTGCCAGCAGTCGCTTCGCGGGGAGCTCCTACGAGCAGTACTTC. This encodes CASSRFAGSSYEQYF.

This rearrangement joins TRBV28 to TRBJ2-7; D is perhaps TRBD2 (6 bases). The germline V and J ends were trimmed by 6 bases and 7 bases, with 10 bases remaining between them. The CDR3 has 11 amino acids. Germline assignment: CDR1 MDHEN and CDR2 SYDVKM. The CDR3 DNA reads TGTGCCAGCAGCGGACTATGGGAGCAGTACTTC. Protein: CASSGLWEQYF. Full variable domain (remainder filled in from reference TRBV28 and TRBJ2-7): DVKVTQSSRYLVKRTGEKVFLECVQDMDHENMFWYRQDPGLGLRLIYFSYDVKMKEKGDIPEGYSVSREKKERFSLILESASTNQTSMYLCASSGLWEQYFGPGTRLTVT.

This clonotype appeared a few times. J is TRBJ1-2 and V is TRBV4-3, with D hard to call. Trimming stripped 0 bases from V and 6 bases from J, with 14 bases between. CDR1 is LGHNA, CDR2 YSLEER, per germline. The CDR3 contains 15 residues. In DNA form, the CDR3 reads TGCGCCAGCAGCCAAGATAAACGGCGGTTCAATGGCTACACCTTC. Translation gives CASSQDKRRFNGYTF.

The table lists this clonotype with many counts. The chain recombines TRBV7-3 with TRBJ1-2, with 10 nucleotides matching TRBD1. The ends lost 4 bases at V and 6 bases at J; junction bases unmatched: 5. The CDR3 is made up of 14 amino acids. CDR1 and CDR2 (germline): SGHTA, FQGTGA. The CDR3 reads CASSSGQGFDGYTF. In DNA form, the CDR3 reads TGTGCCAGCAGCTCGGGACAGGGGTTCGATGGCTACACCTTC.

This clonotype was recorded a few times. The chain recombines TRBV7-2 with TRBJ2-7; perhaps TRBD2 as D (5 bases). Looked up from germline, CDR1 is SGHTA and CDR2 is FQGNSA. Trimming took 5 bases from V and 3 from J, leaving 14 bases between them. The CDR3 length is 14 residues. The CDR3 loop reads CASSGSRSLYEQYF. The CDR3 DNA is TGTGCCAGCAGCGGGAGCAGGAGCCTCTACGAGCAGTACTTC.

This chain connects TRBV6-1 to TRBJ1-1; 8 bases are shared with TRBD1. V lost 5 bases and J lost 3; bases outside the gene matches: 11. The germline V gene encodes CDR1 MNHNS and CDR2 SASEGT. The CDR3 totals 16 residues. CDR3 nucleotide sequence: TGTGCCAGCAGTCTAATGGGCAGGGGGCGTCACACTGAAGCTTTCTTT. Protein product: CASSLMGRGRHTEAFF.

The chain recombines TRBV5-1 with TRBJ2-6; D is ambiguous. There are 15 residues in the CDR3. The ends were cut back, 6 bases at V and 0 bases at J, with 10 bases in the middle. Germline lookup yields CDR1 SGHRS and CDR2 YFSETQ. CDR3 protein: CASNPDNSGANVLTF. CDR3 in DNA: TGCGCCAGCAACCCGGATAACTCTGGGGCCAACGTCCTGACTTTC.

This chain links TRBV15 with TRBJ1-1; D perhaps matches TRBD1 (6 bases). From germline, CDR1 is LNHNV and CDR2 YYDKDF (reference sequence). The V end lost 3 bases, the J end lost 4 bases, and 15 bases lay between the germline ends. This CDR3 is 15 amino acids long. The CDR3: CATSSGTGYATEAFF. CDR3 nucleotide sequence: TGTGCCACCAGCAGTGGAACAGGGTACGCCACTGAAGCTTTCTTT.

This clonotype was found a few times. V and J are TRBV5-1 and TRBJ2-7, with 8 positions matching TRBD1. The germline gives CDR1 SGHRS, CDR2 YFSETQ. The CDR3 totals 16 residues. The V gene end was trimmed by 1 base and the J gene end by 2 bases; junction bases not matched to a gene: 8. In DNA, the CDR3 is TGCGCCAGCAGCTTGACGCCGGGACAGGACACCTACGAGCAGTACTTC. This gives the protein CASSLTPGQDTYEQYF.

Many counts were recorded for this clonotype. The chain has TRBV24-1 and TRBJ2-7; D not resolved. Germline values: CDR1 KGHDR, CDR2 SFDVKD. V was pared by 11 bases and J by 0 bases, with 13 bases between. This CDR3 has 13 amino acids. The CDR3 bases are TGTGCCAGCGCGGACCGCAACTCCTACGAGCAGTACTTC. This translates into CASADRNSYEQYF.

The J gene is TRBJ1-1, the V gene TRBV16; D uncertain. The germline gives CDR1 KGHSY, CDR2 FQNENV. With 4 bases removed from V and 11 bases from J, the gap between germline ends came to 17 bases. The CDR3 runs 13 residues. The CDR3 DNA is TGTGCCAGCAGCCGCGCTGTGCCCTCTGGGGCTTTCTTT. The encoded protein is CASSRAVPSGAFF.

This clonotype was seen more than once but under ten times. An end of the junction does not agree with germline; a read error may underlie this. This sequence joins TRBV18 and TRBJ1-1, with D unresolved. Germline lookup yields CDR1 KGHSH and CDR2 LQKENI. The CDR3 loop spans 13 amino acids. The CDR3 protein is CASSGESGTEACF. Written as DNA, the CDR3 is TGTGCCAGCTCAGGAGAGAGTGGAACTGAAGCTTGCTTT. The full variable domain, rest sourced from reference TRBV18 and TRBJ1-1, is NAGVMQNPRHLVRRRGQEARLRCSPMKGHSHVYWYRQLPEEGLKFMVYLQKENIIDESGMPKERFSAEFPKEGPSILRIQQVVRGDSAAYFCASSGESGTEACFGQGTRLTVV.

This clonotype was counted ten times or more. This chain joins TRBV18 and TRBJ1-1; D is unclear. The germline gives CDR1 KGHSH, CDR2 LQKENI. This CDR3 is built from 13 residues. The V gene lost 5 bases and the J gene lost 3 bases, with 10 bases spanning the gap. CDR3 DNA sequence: TGTGCCAGCTCAGATATTCAATACACTGAAGCTTTCTTT. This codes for CASSDIQYTEAFF.